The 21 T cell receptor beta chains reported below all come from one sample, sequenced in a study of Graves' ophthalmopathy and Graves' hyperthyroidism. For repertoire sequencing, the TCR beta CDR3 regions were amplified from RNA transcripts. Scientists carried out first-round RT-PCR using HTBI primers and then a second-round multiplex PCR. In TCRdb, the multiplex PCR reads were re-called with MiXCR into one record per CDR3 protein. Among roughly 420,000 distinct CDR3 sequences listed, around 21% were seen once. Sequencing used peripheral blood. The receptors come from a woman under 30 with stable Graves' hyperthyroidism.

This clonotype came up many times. CDR3 bases: TGTGCCAGCAGAGGTACAGGGAATCGGCAGCCCCAGCATTTT. Protein: CASRGTGNRQPQHF. The chain carries TRBV6-2 or TRBV6-3 and TRBJ1-5; perhaps TRBD1 as D (6 bases). Germline V gene data show CDR1 as MNHEY and CDR2 as SVGEGT. This CDR3 has 14 residues. V lost 6 bases and J lost 7, with 16 bases in between.

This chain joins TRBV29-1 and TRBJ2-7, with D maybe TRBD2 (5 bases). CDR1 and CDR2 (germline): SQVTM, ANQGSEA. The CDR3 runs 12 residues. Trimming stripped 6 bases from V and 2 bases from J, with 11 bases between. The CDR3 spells CSVNAGAYEQYF. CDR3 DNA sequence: TGCAGCGTGAACGCCGGGGCCTACGAGCAGTACTTC.

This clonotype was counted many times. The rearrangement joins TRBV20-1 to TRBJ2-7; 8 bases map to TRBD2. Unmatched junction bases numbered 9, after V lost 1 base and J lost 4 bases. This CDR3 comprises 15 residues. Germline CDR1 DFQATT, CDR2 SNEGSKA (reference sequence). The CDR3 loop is CSARATRGGRYEQYF. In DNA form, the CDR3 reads TGCAGTGCTAGAGCCACCCGGGGGGGAAGATACGAGCAGTACTTC.

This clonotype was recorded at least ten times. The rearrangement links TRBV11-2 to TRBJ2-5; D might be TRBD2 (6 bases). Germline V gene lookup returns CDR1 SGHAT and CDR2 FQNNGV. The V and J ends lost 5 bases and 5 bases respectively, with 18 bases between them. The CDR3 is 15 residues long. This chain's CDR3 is CASSPLAGTYETQYF. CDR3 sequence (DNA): TGTGCCAGCAGCCCGCTCGCCGGGACTTACGAGACCCAGTACTTC.

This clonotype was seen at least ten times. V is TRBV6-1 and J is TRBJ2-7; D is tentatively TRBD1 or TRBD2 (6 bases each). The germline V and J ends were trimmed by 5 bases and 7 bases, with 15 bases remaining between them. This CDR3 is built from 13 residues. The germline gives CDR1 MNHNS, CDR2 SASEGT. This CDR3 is CASSPGLQGEQYF. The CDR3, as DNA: TGTGCCAGCAGTCCCGGACTACAGGGAGAGCAGTACTTC.

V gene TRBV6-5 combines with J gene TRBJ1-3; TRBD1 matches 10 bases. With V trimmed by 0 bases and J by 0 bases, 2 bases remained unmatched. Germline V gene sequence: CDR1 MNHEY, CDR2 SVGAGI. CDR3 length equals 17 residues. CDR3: CASSYSTGGVSGNTIYF. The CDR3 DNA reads TGTGCCAGCAGTTACTCGACAGGGGGCGTCTCTGGAAACACCATATATTTT.

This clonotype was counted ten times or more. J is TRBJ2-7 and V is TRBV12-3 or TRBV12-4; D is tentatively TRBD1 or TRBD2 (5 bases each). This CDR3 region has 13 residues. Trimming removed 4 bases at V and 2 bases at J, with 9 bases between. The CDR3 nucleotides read TGTGCCAGCAGTTCCCGGGACCCCTACGAGCAGTACTTC. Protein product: CASSSRDPYEQYF.

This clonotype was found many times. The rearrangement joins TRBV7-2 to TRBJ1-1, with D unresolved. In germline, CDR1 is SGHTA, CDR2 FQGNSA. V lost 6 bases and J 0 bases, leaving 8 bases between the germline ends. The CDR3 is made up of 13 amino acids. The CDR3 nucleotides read TGTGCCAGCAGGTCGCGACTGAACACTGAAGCTTTCTTT. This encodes CASRSRLNTEAFF.

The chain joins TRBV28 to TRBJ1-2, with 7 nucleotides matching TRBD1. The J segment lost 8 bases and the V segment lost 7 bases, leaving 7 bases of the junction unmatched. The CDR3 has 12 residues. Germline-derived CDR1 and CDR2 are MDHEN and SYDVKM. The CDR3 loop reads CASKRGQRGYTF. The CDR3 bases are TGTGCCAGCAAAAGGGGGCAGCGGGGCTACACCTTC.

CDR3 sequence (DNA): TGTGCCAGCAGTTACTCGATTTTGAGTCAGCCCCAGCATTTT. Translated: CASSYSILSQPQHF. The chain carries TRBV6-5 and TRBJ1-5; D unresolved. V was shortened by 0 bases and J by 6 bases, with 9 bases between the two germline ends. This CDR3 is built from 14 residues. Germline V gene sequence: CDR1 MNHEY, CDR2 SVGAGI.

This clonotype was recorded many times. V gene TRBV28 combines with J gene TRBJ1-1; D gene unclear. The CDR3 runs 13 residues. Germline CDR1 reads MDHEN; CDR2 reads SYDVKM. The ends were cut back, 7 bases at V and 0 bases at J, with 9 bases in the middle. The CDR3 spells CASNPPMNTEAFF. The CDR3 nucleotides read TGTGCCAGCAACCCCCCAATGAACACTGAAGCTTTCTTT.

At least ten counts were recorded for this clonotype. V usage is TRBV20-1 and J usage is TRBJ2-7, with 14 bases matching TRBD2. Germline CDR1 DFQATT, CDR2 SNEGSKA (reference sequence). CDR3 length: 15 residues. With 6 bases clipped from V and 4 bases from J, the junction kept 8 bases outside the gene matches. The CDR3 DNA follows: TGCAGTGCCCCTGGGACTAGCGGGAGTGAGTACGAGCAGTACTTC. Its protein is CSAPGTSGSEYEQYF.

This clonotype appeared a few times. The CDR3 DNA is TGCAGTGCTACTTCACTAGCGGGAGTTGAGACCCAGTACTTC. It translates to CSATSLAGVETQYF. The chain links TRBV20-1 to TRBJ2-5; 11 nucleotides agree with TRBD2. Per the germline V gene, CDR1 is DFQATT and CDR2 is SNEGSKA (reference sequence). Trimming removed 4 bases from V and 5 bases from J; junction bases left unmatched: 6. This CDR3 is built from 14 residues.

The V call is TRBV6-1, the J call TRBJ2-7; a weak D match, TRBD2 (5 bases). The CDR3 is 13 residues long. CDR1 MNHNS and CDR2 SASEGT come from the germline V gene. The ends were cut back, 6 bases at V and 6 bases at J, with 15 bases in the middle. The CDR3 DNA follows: TGTGCCAGCAGGCCGAGCGGCTTCGGCGAGCAGTACTTC. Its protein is CASRPSGFGEQYF.

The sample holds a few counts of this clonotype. Here the CDR3 reads CASSFTSSPGGSYEQYF. The CDR3 coding sequence is TGCGCCAGCAGTTTTACCTCCTCCCCGGGTGGTTCCTACGAGCAGTACTTC. The rearrangement joins TRBV5-1 to TRBJ2-7; no definite D call. Trimming took 5 bases from V and 1 from J, leaving 22 bases between them. The germline gives CDR1 SGHRS, CDR2 YFSETQ. This CDR3 is 17 amino acids long.

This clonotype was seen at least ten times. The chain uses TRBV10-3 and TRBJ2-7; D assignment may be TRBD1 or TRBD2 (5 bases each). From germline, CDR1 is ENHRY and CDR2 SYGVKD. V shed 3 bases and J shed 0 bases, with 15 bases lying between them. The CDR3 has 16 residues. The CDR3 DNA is TGTGCCATCAGTGACACTCTGTGGGGGAACTCCTACGAGCAGTACTTC. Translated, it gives CAISDTLWGNSYEQYF.

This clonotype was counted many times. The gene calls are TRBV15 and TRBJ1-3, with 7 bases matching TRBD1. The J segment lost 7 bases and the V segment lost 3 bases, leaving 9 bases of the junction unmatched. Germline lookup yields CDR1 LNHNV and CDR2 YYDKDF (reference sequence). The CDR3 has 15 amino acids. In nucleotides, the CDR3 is TGTGCCACCAGCAGGACAGGGTTTCTGGAGAACACCATATATTTT. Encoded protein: CATSRTGFLENTIYF.

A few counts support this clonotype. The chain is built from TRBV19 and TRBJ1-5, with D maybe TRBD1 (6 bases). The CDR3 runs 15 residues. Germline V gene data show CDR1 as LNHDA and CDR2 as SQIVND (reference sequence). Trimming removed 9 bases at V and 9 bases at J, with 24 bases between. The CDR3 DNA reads TGTGCCAGCCGGCCTCTCGCGACAGGCGGAAGGCCCCAGCATTTT. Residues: CASRPLATGGRPQHF.

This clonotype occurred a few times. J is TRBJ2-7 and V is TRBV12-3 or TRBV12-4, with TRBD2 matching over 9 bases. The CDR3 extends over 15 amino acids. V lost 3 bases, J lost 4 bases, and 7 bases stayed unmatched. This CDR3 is CASSFAGGVEYEQYF. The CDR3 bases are TGTGCCAGCAGTTTCGCGGGAGGGGTTGAGTACGAGCAGTACTTC.

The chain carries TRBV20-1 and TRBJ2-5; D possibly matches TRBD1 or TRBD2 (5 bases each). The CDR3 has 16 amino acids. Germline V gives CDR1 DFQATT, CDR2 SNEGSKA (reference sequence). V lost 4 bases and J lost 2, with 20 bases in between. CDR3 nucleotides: TGCAGTGCTACACCACCGGGACCACTATTTCAAGAGACCCAGTACTTC. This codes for CSATPPGPLFQETQYF.

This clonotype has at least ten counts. The CDR3 coding sequence is TGTGCCAGCAGTCCAAGGGAGAATCAGCCCCAGCATTTT. Protein sequence: CASSPRENQPQHF. The J gene is TRBJ1-5, the V gene TRBV12-3 or TRBV12-4, with D uncertain. The CDR3 spans 13 residues. Trimming stripped 5 bases from V and 4 bases from J, with 9 bases between.